This TCR beta chain was recorded in a study of shared clonotypes between healthy human individuals. Unsorted PBMCs provided DNA that was sequenced on ten immunoSEQ deep assay plates. Measured with immunoSEQ multiplex PCR; TCRdb has only the in-frame clones, and not every one. This table holds more than 450,000 clones, 79% found once. Trimming took 3 bases from V and 0 from J; bases not matched to a gene: 9. CDR3 length equals 18 residues. Germline V gives CDR1 SGHRS, CDR2 YFSETQ. The sequenced material came from PBMCs. The rearrangement joins TRBV5-1 to TRBJ2-3; 11 nucleotides align to TRBD2. The sequence derives from a woman aged 40 to 49 in good health. Some clones in this sample may be carry-over from other donors' samples. The CDR3 DNA follows: TGCGCCAGCAGCTCCGGGACTAGCGGATATCGTAGCACAGATACGCAGTATTTT. Its protein product is CASSSGTSGYRSTDTQYF.